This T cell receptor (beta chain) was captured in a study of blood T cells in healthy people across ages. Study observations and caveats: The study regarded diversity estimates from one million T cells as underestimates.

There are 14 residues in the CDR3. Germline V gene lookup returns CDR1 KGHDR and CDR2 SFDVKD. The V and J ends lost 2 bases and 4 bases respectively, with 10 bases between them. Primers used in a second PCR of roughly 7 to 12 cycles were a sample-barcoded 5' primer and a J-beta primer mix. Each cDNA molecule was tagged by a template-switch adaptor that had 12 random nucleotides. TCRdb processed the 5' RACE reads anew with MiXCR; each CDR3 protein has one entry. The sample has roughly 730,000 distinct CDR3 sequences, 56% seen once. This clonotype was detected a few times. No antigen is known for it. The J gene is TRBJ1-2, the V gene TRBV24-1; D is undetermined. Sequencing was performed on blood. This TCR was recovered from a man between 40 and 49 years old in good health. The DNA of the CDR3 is TGTGCCACCAGTGATTCCGGCGGGAGCTATGGCTACACCTTC. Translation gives CATSDSGGSYGYTF.